The TCR beta chain under discussion was sequenced for a study of patients and donors after allogeneic stem cell transplantation. V gave up 6 bases and J gave up 14 bases, with 14 bases separating them. This CDR3 region has 11 residues. A single record per CDR3 protein comes from TCRdb applying MiXCR to the RT-PCR reads. The sample lists 400,000 to 450,000 distinct CDR3 sequences, 16% occurring once. Material: blood, either unsorted or a sorted T cell fraction (not recorded which). The receptor's source is a human donor who was either an allogeneic HSCT recipient or a stem cell or donor lymphocyte infusion donor (not recorded which). It is not recorded whose cells these are; they may come from a transplant donor. The chain carries TRBV12-3 or TRBV12-4 and TRBJ2-1; D is possibly TRBD2 (7 bases). The CDR3 reads CASSTRGGEFF. The CDR3 region has the DNA TGTGCCAGCAGCACCAGAGGGGGGGAGTTCTTC.